The 6 T cell receptor beta chains in this list originate from one sample, sequenced in a study of T cells in Graves' hyperthyroidism and ophthalmopathy. RNA transcripts served as the template for amplifying TCR beta CDR3 regions. The primer set for the first-round RT-PCR of the TCR CDR3 was HTBI. MiXCR, run by TCRdb on the multiplex PCR reads, gives a single entry per CDR3 protein. Of 200,000 to 250,000 distinct CDR3 sequences listed, approximately 25% were seen once; the top ten hold around 32%. The sample comprised blood. These receptors were taken from a woman in her thirties or forties with Graves' ophthalmopathy.

The chain links TRBV12-3 or TRBV12-4 to TRBJ2-5; no firm D call. Trimming took off 3 bases at V and 2 bases at J, with 7 bases between the two ends. CDR3 length: 13 amino acids. CDR3 nucleotides: TGTGCCAGCAGTTTTCGGCGGCAAGAGACCCAGTACTTC. Translated: CASSFRRQETQYF.

CDR3 DNA: TGTGCCAGTTCCGTGCCGAACGAGCAGTACTTC. This codes for CASSVPNEQYF. V gene TRBV28 combines with J gene TRBJ2-7; D remains ambiguous. CDR3 length: 11 residues. The germline gives CDR1 MDHEN, CDR2 SYDVKM. V gave up 9 bases and J gave up 5 bases, with 11 bases separating them.

In this sample, this clonotype turned up many times. V is TRBV6-5 and J is TRBJ1-1; D perhaps matches TRBD1 (6 bases). CDR1 and CDR2 (germline): MNHEY, SVGAGI. This CDR3 comprises 12 residues. Trimming stripped 7 bases from V and 6 bases from J, with 12 bases between. DNA for the CDR3: TGTGCCAGCACCAAGGGGGGTTCTGAAGCTTTCTTT. Translating gives CASTKGGSEAFF.

In its sample, this clonotype was seen many times. This chain joins TRBV3-1 and TRBJ2-5; 10 bases align to TRBD1. With V trimmed by 1 base and J by 5 bases, 4 bases remained unmatched. This CDR3 spans 15 amino acids. The V gene's germline CDR1 is LGHDT and CDR2 YNNKEL (reference sequence). The CDR3 sequence: CASSQVGQGRETQYF. The CDR3 DNA reads TGTGCCAGCAGCCAAGTGGGACAGGGGAGGGAGACCCAGTACTTC.

This clonotype was counted at least ten times. V usage is TRBV6-5 and J usage is TRBJ1-1, with a possible D match to TRBD1 (5 bases). The CDR3 consists of 13 residues. Germline CDR1 is MNHEY and CDR2 is SVGAGI. V lost 2 bases and J lost 5, with 9 bases in between. CDR3 sequence reads: CASSYTGGTEAFF. The CDR3 DNA follows: TGTGCCAGCAGTTACACAGGTGGGACTGAAGCTTTCTTT.

In DNA form, the CDR3 reads TGTGCCAGCAGCTTATGGACTAGCGACCAAGAGACCCAGTACTTC. Amino acid sequence: CASSLWTSDQETQYF. The chain couples TRBV11-2 to TRBJ2-5, with 9 bases matching TRBD2. This CDR3 spans 15 amino acids. CDR1 and CDR2 (germline): SGHAT, FQNNGV. Trimming at V came to 2 bases and at J to 0 bases, leaving 1 base not matched to a gene.